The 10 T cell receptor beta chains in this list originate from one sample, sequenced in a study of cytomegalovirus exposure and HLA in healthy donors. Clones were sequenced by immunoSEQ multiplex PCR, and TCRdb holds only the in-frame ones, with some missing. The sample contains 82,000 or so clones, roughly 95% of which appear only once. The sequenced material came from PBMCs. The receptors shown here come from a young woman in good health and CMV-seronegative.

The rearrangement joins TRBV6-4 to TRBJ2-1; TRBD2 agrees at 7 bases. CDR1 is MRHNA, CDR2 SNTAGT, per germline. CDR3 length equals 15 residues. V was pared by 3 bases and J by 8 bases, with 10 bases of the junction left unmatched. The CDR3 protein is CASSEGRGSVHEQFF. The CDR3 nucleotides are TGTGCCAGCAGTGAAGGTCGCGGGAGTGTTCATGAGCAGTTCTTC.

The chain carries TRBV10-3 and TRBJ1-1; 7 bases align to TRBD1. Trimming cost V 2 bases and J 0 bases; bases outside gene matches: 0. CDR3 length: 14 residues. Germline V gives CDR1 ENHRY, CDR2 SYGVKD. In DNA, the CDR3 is TGTGCCATCAGTGAGACAGGGGTGAACACTGAAGCTTTCTTT. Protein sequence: CAISETGVNTEAFF.

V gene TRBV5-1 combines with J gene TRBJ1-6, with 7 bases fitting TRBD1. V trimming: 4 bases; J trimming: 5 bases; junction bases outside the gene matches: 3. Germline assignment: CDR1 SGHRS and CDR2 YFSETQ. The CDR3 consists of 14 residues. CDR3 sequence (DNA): TGCGCCAGCAGCCGGGACAGAAATAATTCACCCCTCCACTTT. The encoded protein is CASSRDRNNSPLHF.

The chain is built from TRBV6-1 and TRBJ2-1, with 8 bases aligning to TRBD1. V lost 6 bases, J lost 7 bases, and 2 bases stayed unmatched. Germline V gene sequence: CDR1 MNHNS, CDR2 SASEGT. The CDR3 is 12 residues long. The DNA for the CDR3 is TGTGCCAGCAGGCAGGGGGCGAATGAGCAGTTCTTC. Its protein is CASRQGANEQFF.

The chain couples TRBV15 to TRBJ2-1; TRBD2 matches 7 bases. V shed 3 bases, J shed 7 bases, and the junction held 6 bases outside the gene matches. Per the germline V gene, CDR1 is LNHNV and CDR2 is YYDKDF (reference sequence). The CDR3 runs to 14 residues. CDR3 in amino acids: CATSSQREVNEQFF. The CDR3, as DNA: TGTGCCACCAGCAGCCAGCGGGAAGTAAATGAGCAGTTCTTC.

CDR3 DNA: TGTGCCAGCACCCTACGAAGAATTACTAGTACCGGGGAGCTGTTTTTT. This gives the protein CASTLRRITSTGELFF. The V gene is TRBV7-2, the J gene TRBJ2-2; the D gene is possibly TRBD2 (5 bases). Trimming pared 7 bases from V and 5 bases from J, leaving 20 bases between. The V gene's germline CDR1 is SGHTA and CDR2 FQGNSA. This CDR3 is built from 16 residues.

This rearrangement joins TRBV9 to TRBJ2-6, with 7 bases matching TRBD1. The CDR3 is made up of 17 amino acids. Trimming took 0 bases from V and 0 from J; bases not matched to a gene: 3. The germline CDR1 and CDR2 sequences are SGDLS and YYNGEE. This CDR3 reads CASSVAYRGSGANVLTF. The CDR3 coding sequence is TGTGCCAGCAGCGTAGCTTACAGGGGCTCTGGGGCCAACGTCCTGACTTTC.

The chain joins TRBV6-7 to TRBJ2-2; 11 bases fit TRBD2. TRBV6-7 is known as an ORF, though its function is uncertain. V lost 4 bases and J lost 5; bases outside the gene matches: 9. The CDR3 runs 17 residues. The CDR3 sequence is CASSSRASGGRTGELFF. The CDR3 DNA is TGTGCCAGCAGTTCTCGGGCTAGCGGGGGGAGGACCGGGGAGCTGTTTTTT.

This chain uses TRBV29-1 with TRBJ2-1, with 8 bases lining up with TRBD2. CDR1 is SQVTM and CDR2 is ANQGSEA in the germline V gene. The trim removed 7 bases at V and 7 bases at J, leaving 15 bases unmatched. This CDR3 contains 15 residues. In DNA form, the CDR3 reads TGCAGCGCCGGCGGTAGCGGGACCCGCCGGAATGAGCAGTTCTTC. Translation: CSAGGSGTRRNEQFF.

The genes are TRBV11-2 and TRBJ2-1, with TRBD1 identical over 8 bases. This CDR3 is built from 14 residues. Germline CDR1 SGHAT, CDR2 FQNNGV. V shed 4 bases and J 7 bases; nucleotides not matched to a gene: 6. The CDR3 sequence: CASSYRDRRNEQFF. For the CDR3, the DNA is TGTGCCAGCAGCTACCGGGACAGGAGGAATGAGCAGTTCTTC.